A single sample gave rise to the 25 T cell receptor beta chains below, sequenced in a study of blood T cell repertoires in COVID-19. Repertoires were generated with immunoSEQ multiplex PCR, while TCRdb's copy carries only in-frame clones and drops some. The sample has some 160,000 clones; approximately 88% are singletons. Sequencing was done on a sample of PBMCs or T cells enriched from blood (not recorded which). The source of these receptors is a woman aged 50 to 65 who had recovered from COVID-19.

The chain uses TRBV9 and TRBJ1-1; D is undetermined. This CDR3 region has 15 residues. V was cut by 4 bases and J by 0 bases, with 13 bases left in between. Germline V gene data show CDR1 as SGDLS and CDR2 as YYNGEE. CDR3 region: CASSPSGQLNTEAFF. The CDR3 DNA follows: TGTGCCAGCAGCCCTAGCGGGCAGCTGAACACTGAAGCTTTCTTT.

This chain joins TRBV4-3 and TRBJ1-1; D remains ambiguous. V was trimmed by 0 bases and J by 0 bases, leaving 8 bases between them. CDR1 and CDR2 from the germline V gene are LGHNA and YSLEER. The CDR3 consists of 15 residues. The CDR3, as DNA: TGCGCCAGCAGCCAAGATCTGAACATGAACACTGAAGCTTTCTTT. Protein product: CASSQDLNMNTEAFF.

V gene TRBV7-9 combines with J gene TRBJ1-2; possibly TRBD1 for D (5 bases). Germline V gives CDR1 SEHNR, CDR2 FQNEAQ (reference sequence). CDR3 length equals 15 residues. With 0 bases removed from V and 2 bases from J, the gap between germline ends came to 10 bases. The CDR3 region has the DNA TGTGCCAGCAGCTTAGCGCAGACAGAGAACTATGGCTACACCTTC. This sequence encodes CASSLAQTENYGYTF.

The genes are TRBV19 and TRBJ1-5, with D unresolved. CDR1 and CDR2 (germline): LNHDA, SQIVND (reference sequence). The CDR3 is made up of 16 amino acids. The germline V and J ends were trimmed by 3 bases and 3 bases, with 15 bases remaining between them. The CDR3 loop reads CASSIPLKQINQPQHF. CDR3 DNA: TGTGCCAGTAGTATCCCCCTGAAACAGATCAATCAGCCCCAGCATTTT.

The chain uses TRBV15 and TRBJ1-3; D is possibly TRBD1 (6 bases). V was cut by 1 base and J by 0 bases, with 10 bases left in between. The CDR3 is made up of 16 amino acids. CDR1 is LNHNV, CDR2 YYDKDF, per germline (reference sequence). The CDR3 DNA follows: TGTGCCACCAGCAGAGGGGGACAAAACTCTGGAAACACCATATATTTT. Translating gives CATSRGGQNSGNTIYF.

The genes are TRBV6-2 or TRBV6-3 and TRBJ2-7; D is undetermined. This CDR3 region has 16 residues. Germline values: CDR1 MNHEY, CDR2 SVGEGT. The ends were cut back, 0 bases at V and 2 bases at J, with 14 bases in the middle. The CDR3 DNA is TGTGCCAGCAGTTACTCAATCGAGGATCCCACCTACGAGCAGTACTTC. It yields the protein CASSYSIEDPTYEQYF.

This clone has just one count. The V and J genes are TRBV7-9 and TRBJ1-1; D remains ambiguous. Germline lookup yields CDR1 SEHNR and CDR2 FQNEAQ (reference sequence). The CDR3 sequence is 15 residues long. V lost 5 bases and J 6 bases, leaving 19 bases between the germline ends. This chain's CDR3 is CASSPWGGEGSEAFF. In DNA form, the CDR3 reads TGTGCCAGCAGCCCTTGGGGAGGTGAGGGCTCTGAAGCTTTCTTT.

This chain joins TRBV5-4 and TRBJ1-2; D perhaps matches TRBD1 (5 bases). Trimming shortened V by 5 bases and J by 0 bases, and 20 bases separated the two germline ends. Germline values: CDR1 SGHNT, CDR2 YYREEE (reference sequence). The CDR3 is 17 residues long. The CDR3 DNA reads TGTGCCAGCAGAAGCAGGGCGGCCCCTAGGCCTAACTATGGCTACACCTTC. It codes for CASRSRAAPRPNYGYTF.

The gene calls are TRBV6-5 and TRBJ2-7; TRBD1 matches 7 bases. CDR3 size: 14 residues. Germline V gene data show CDR1 as MNHEY and CDR2 as SVGAGI. J gave up 4 bases and V 5 bases, and 8 bases lay outside the gene matches. Written as DNA, the CDR3 is TGTGCCAGCAGTACGAACAGGGGTGGATACGAGCAGTACTTC. Its protein product is CASSTNRGGYEQYF.

The chain couples TRBV19 to TRBJ1-2; 8 bases match TRBD1. This CDR3 has 17 residues. CDR1 is LNHDA and CDR2 is SQIVND in the germline V gene (reference sequence). V shed 6 bases and J 3 bases; nucleotides not matched to a gene: 15. CDR3: CASSQSSTGVGDYGYTF. The CDR3 bases are TGTGCCAGTAGCCAGTCGTCGACAGGGGTAGGTGACTATGGCTACACCTTC.

The rearrangement uses TRBV19 and TRBJ2-1, with 9 bases matching TRBD1. Germline CDR1 reads LNHDA; CDR2 reads SQIVND (reference sequence). The ends lost 6 bases at V and 12 bases at J; junction bases unmatched: 12. This CDR3 has 14 residues. The CDR3 bases are TGTGCCAGTAGAGGGACAGGGTGGGGTGGTTGGCAGTTCTTC. Residues: CASRGTGWGGWQFF. Full variable domain (outside the CDR3, taken from reference TRBV19 and TRBJ2-1): DGGITQSPKYLFRKEGQNVTLSCEQNLNHDAMYWYRQDPGQGLRLIYYSQIVNDFQKGDIAEGYSVSREKKESFPLTVTSAQKNPTAFYLCASRGTGWGGWQFFGPGTRLTVL.

This chain links TRBV4-2 with TRBJ2-1; D ambiguous. This CDR3 is 16 amino acids long. V was clipped by 0 bases and J by 2 bases, with 11 bases between them. Germline-derived CDR1 and CDR2 are LGHNA and YNFKEQ. CDR3 residues: CASSQEARLTYNEQFF. The CDR3 DNA reads TGTGCCAGCAGCCAAGAGGCGCGGCTTACCTACAATGAGCAGTTCTTC.

The rearrangement joins TRBV27 to TRBJ1-2; D perhaps matches TRBD1 (5 bases). CDR1 is MNHEY, CDR2 SMNVEV, per germline (reference sequence). V dropped 10 bases and J dropped 0 bases, with 18 bases sitting between them. This CDR3 region has 15 residues. The CDR3 loop reads CATTMGPTTNYGYTF. DNA of the CDR3: TGTGCCACCACCATGGGGCCTACTACTAACTATGGCTACACCTTC.

The gene calls are TRBV5-1 and TRBJ1-3; possibly TRBD1 for D (6 bases). The V gene's germline CDR1 is SGHRS and CDR2 YFSETQ. Trimming pared 4 bases from V and 3 bases from J, leaving 20 bases between. The CDR3 contains 17 residues. In DNA form, the CDR3 reads TGCGCCAGCAGCCGACCTGACCAAAACAGGGTTGGAAACACCATATATTTT. Amino acids: CASSRPDQNRVGNTIYF.

The chain has TRBV7-2 and TRBJ2-1; 8 nucleotides agree with TRBD2. The CDR3 extends over 14 amino acids. Trimming removed 3 bases from V and 6 bases from J; junction bases left unmatched: 4. The germline V gene has CDR1 SGHTA and CDR2 FQGNSA. CDR3 region: CASSFQRGPNEQFF. CDR3 in DNA: TGTGCCAGCAGCTTCCAGCGGGGGCCCAATGAGCAGTTCTTC.

The rearrangement uses TRBV14 and TRBJ2-2; 8 bases align to TRBD1. V trimming: 4 bases; J trimming: 4 bases; junction bases outside the gene matches: 2. Germline CDR1 reads SGHDN; CDR2 reads FVKESK. The CDR3 is 14 residues long. CDR3 nucleotides: TGTGCCAGCAGCCTGACAGGGGTCACCGGGGAGCTGTTTTTT. Translation: CASSLTGVTGELFF. Filled out from reference TRBV14 and TRBJ2-2, the complete variable domain reads EAGVTQFPSHSVIEKGQTVTLRCDPISGHDNLYWYRRVMGKEIKFLLHFVKESKQDESGMPNNRFLAERTGGTYSTLKVQPAELEDSGVYFCASSLTGVTGELFFGEGSRLTVL.

The gene calls are TRBV7-9 and TRBJ2-7; no firm D call. V was clipped by 5 bases and J by 2 bases, with 4 bases between them. Germline CDR1 SEHNR, CDR2 FQNEAQ (reference sequence). The CDR3 has 11 amino acids. This chain's CDR3 is CASSATYEQYF. The DNA of the CDR3 is TGTGCCAGCAGCGCTACCTACGAGCAGTACTTC.

The gene calls are TRBV5-4 and TRBJ1-4; D gene unclear. This CDR3 region has 13 residues. CDR1 is SGHNT and CDR2 is YYREEE in the germline V gene (reference sequence). V was cut by 4 bases and J by 4 bases, with 8 bases left in between. CDR3 residues: CASSGRVNEKLFF. The DNA of the CDR3 is TGTGCCAGCAGCGGGAGAGTTAATGAAAAACTGTTTTTT.

The chain employs TRBV24-1 and TRBJ1-4, with TRBD1 matching 8 bases. The V gene end was trimmed by 4 bases and the J gene end by 3 bases; junction bases not matched to a gene: 3. Germline assignment: CDR1 KGHDR and CDR2 SFDVKD. This CDR3 region has 15 residues. The CDR3 sequence is CATSETGAPNEKLFF. CDR3 in DNA: TGTGCCACCAGTGAGACAGGGGCCCCTAATGAAAAACTGTTTTTT.

The genes are TRBV29-1 and TRBJ2-3; the match to TRBD1 covers 12 bases. The junction had 1 base not matched to a gene; V was cut back by 6 bases and J by 0 bases. The CDR3 runs 14 residues. Germline-derived CDR1 and CDR2 are SQVTM and ANQGSEA. CDR3 region: CSVGQGASTDTQYF. CDR3 sequence (DNA): TGCAGCGTGGGACAGGGGGCGAGCACAGATACGCAGTATTTT.

The gene calls are TRBV11-3 and TRBJ2-2; 14 bases fit TRBD2. The CDR3 is made up of 18 amino acids. Per germline, CDR1 SGHNT and CDR2 YENEEA. With 4 bases clipped from V and 0 bases from J, the junction kept 4 bases outside the gene matches. The CDR3 nucleotides read TGTGCCAGCAGCTCTGGACTAGCGGGGGGACCGAACACCGGGGAGCTGTTTTTT. This sequence encodes CASSSGLAGGPNTGELFF.

This sequence joins TRBV27 and TRBJ1-2; 7 nucleotides match TRBD1. V was clipped by 2 bases and J by 4 bases; unmatched bases: 4. Germline-derived CDR1 and CDR2 are MNHEY and SMNVEV (reference sequence). This CDR3 is 14 amino acids long. This CDR3 reads CASSLAGGTYGYTF. The DNA for the CDR3 is TGTGCCAGCAGTTTAGCAGGGGGGACCTATGGCTACACCTTC.

A few counts support this clone. The chain links TRBV2 to TRBJ2-7; D is ambiguous. The CDR3 is 10 residues long. Trimming took off 4 bases at V and 6 bases at J, with 4 bases between the two ends. The germline CDR1 and CDR2 sequences are SNHLY and FYNNEI. The CDR3 protein is CASSGGEQYF. CDR3 bases: TGTGCCAGCAGTGGAGGCGAGCAGTACTTC.

The chain recombines TRBV7-9 with TRBJ1-1; 9 positions agree with TRBD1. Germline CDR1 reads SEHNR; CDR2 reads FQNEAQ (reference sequence). V shed 2 bases and J 9 bases; nucleotides not matched to a gene: 10. This CDR3 has 15 residues. The CDR3 DNA reads TGTGCCAGCAGCTTACCCGGGACAGGGAAAGAAAAAGCTTTCTTT. This translates into CASSLPGTGKEKAFF. Filled out from reference TRBV7-9 and TRBJ1-1, the complete variable domain reads DTGVSQNPRHKITKRGQNVTFRCDPISEHNRLYWYRQTLGQGPEFLTYFQNEAQLEKSRLLSDRFSAERPKGSFSTLEIQRTEQGDSAMYLCASSLPGTGKEKAFFGQGTRLTVV.

The chain combines TRBV18 with TRBJ1-5, with D possibly TRBD1 on 6 matching bases. The CDR3 loop spans 15 amino acids. Looked up from germline, CDR1 is KGHSH and CDR2 is LQKENI. V was cut by 4 bases and J by 2 bases, with 12 bases left in between. The CDR3 sequence is CASSLTGLGNQPQHF. CDR3 coding DNA: TGTGCCAGCTCACTAACAGGGCTGGGCAATCAGCCCCAGCATTTT.